A selection of T cell receptor beta chains follows, all from one sample in a study of blood T cell repertoires in COVID-19. Generated by immunoSEQ multiplex PCR, the TCRdb table keeps only in-frame clones and is missing some. The sample includes 350,000 to 400,000 clones, around 89% of them seen just once. Sequenced material: PBMCs or T cells enriched from blood (not recorded which). The receptors originated from a woman aged 18-30 years who had recovered from COVID-19. Each CDR3 is given with its conserved first and last residue. The D gene is left open where the match is weak. Part of the rows lack a size; the others show once, few, many or a class for expanded clones.

TRBJ1-5	-	-	TRBV4-1	15	TGCGCCAGCAGCCAAGAATGGGGGGATGGGCAGCCCCAGCATTTT	CASSQEWGDGQPQHF
TRBJ1-1	-	TRBD1	TRBV5-6	14	TGTGCCAGCAGCCCTGACAGGGGGGGAATTGAAGCTTTCTTT	CASSPDRGGIEAFF
TRBJ1-2	-	-	TRBV9	14	TGTGCCAGCAGCGAGACTCACTCTAACTATGGCTACACCTTC	CASSETHSNYGYTF
TRBJ2-6	once	TRBD2	TRBV25-1	17	TGTGCCAGCAGTGTCGGGGGGTCCACCTCTGGGGCCAACGTCCTGACTTTC	CASSVGGSTSGANVLTF
TRBJ1-3	few	-	TRBV1	18	TGCACCAGCAGCCAGCTACAGGGGACCCAACGCTCTGGAAACACCATATATTTT	CTSSQLQGTQRSGNTIYF
TRBJ1-5	-	-	TRBV7-7	15	TGTGCTAGCAGCTTAGACCCGGGTGGCAATCAGCCCCAGCATTTT	CASSLDPGGNQPQHF
TRBJ1-1	-	-	TRBV5-1	15	TGCGCCAGCAGCTCCTACCCCTCTGGGCCCACTGAAGCTTTCTTT	CASSSYPSGPTEAFF
TRBJ2-2	-	TRBD2	TRBV11-2	17	TGTGCCAGCATCCCACCGGGACTAGCGGGTAGCACCGGGGAGCTGTTTTTT	CASIPPGLAGSTGELFF
TRBJ2-2	-	TRBD2	TRBV9	15	TGTGCCAGCAGCCCGGGGGGGGATGGCACCGGGGAGCTGTTTTTT	CASSPGGDGTGELFF
TRBJ1-4	-	-	TRBV9	17	TGTGCCAGCAGTCTCCAGGGGAGGGCTCAGGCTAATGAAAAACTGTTTTTT	CASSLQGRAQANEKLFF
TRBJ1-1	-	-	TRBV30	13	TGTGCCTGGAGTGACGGGATGAACACTGAAGCTTTCTTT	CAWSDGMNTEAFF
TRBJ2-3	-	TRBD2	TRBV3-1/TRBV3-2	15	TGTGCCAGCAGCCAACCTAGCGGGGTCTCAGATACGCAGTATTTT	CASSQPSGVSDTQYF
TRBJ1-1	once	-	TRBV21-1	15	TGTGCCAGCAGCAAAGGAGGGTTATCTAGGACTGAAGCTTTCTTT	CASSKGGLSRTEAFF
TRBJ2-3	-	TRBD2	TRBV7-2	17	TGTGCCAGCAGCTTAGAAGCGCGGGGGTTATCCACAGATACGCAGTATTTT	CASSLEARGLSTDTQYF
TRBJ2-2	-	-	TRBV19	15	TGTGCCAGTAGGGGGGCGAAGACGAACACCGGGGAGCTGTTTTTT	CASRGAKTNTGELFF
TRBJ2-5	-	TRBD1	TRBV5-1	14	TGCGCCAGCAGCCTCCCGGACAGGCCAGAGACCCAGTACTTC	CASSLPDRPETQYF
TRBJ2-3	-	TRBD1	TRBV18	17	TGTGCCAGCTCACCCTCTCCGGGACAGGGATTGACAGATACGCAGTATTTT	CASSPSPGQGLTDTQYF
TRBJ1-1	-	-	TRBV7-9	13	TGTGCCAGCAGCTCCATTTTAGGAGGTGAAGCTTTCTTT	CASSSILGGEAFF
TRBJ1-1	-	-	TRBV2	15	TGTGCCAGCAGTGAAGCACAGGGTGGATCCACTGAAGCTTTCTTT	CASSEAQGGSTEAFF
TRBJ1-5	once	-	TRBV27	15	TGTGCCAGCAGTTTATACGGTTATAGCAATCAGCCCCAGCATTTT	CASSLYGYSNQPQHF